The following is a TCR beta chain sequence with its context. Any gene name here is a mouse gene name. The read terminates 4 residues ahead of where the CDR3 ends, so the germline J gene completes it. Sequencing relied on a cDNA template that was reverse transcribed from extracted RNA. The table came from immunoSEQ multiplex PCR; TCRdb's copy has only in-frame clones and leaves some out. The table lists approximately 280,000 clones, with no singletons. The V end was cut by 2 bases, the J end by 0 bases, with 8 bases between. Per germline, CDR1 NNHDY and CDR2 SYVADS. The CDR3 is 14 residues long. On the basis of CD4, CD8alpha, NKG2D, NKG2ACE and other markers, pooled cutaneous lymph node cells were sorted. The data derive from a study of CD8+ T cells in alopecia areata.

The material sequenced was CD4+ T cells sorted from a lymph node. The chain joins TRBV13-3 to TRBJ1-1; a weak D match, TRBD1 (6 bases). The clonotype originates from a C3H/HeJ mouse with alopecia areata. Strain haplotype (MHC): H2-k. The sequenced part of the CDR3 DNA is TGTGCCAGCAGTGAGAGGACAGCAAACACA. It codes for CASSERTANT. The CDR3 reads in full as CASSERTANTEVFF.